The 22 T cell receptor beta chains presented below share a single source sample, sequenced in a study of T cells after yellow fever vaccination. TCRdb re-called the 5' RACE reads through MiXCR, storing one row per CDR3 protein. The data contain around 320,000 distinct CDR3 sequences, roughly 8.7% of them singletons. This material consisted of CD4+ T cells sorted from PBMCs, taken 5 days after the yellow fever booster vaccination. These receptors all stem from a man aged 18-30 years who received the YFV17D yellow fever vaccine.

As for this clonotype: Relative to the germline gene, one junction end is altered; a read error may explain this. The chain recombines TRBV25-1 with TRBJ2-3; 9 bases map to TRBD2. The CDR3 contains 14 residues. Germline loops: CDR1 MGHDK, CDR2 SYGVNS. CDR3: CASGDTSGFDTQYF. The CDR3 nucleotides read TGTGCCAGCGGTGATACTAGCGGGTTCGATACGCAGTATTTT.

V usage is TRBV2 and J usage is TRBJ1-6, with D hard to call. CDR3 length equals 14 residues. Germline values: CDR1 SNHLY, CDR2 FYNNEI. The V end was cut by 7 bases, the J end by 8 bases, with 15 bases between. The CDR3 nucleotides are TGTGCCAGCACCCCGCGGGCGCCGGATTCACCCCTCCACTTT. Protein product: CASTPRAPDSPLHF.

This clonotype was seen a handful of times. V is TRBV19 and J is TRBJ2-1, with 9 bases fitting TRBD1. The J segment lost 9 bases and the V segment lost 4 bases, leaving 10 bases of the junction unmatched. CDR3 size: 15 residues. Germline assignment: CDR1 LNHDA and CDR2 SQIVND (reference sequence). The CDR3 DNA reads TGTGCCAGTAGTAGGTATGGACAGGGGCGCGTTGAGCAGTTCTTC. Translation: CASSRYGQGRVEQFF.

The rearrangement uses TRBV18 and TRBJ1-1; unclear D gene. The CDR3 extends over 14 amino acids. Trimming removed 6 bases from V and 8 bases from J, with 19 bases in between. CDR1 KGHSH and CDR2 LQKENI come from the germline V gene. The CDR3, as DNA: TGTGCCAGCTCGTCCGGACTCAACCAAGGAGAAGCTTTCTTT. Its protein is CASSSGLNQGEAFF.

This clonotype was observed many times. This rearrangement joins TRBV2 to TRBJ2-1; 7 nucleotides line up with TRBD2. This CDR3 has 14 amino acids. V gave up 8 bases and J gave up 6 bases; unmatched junction bases: 10. Germline values: CDR1 SNHLY, CDR2 FYNNEI. The CDR3 nucleotides are TGTGCCAGCTCGAAAGGACTAGTCGCCAATGAGCAGTTCTTC. This encodes CASSKGLVANEQFF. The whole variable domain, filled in from reference TRBV2 and TRBJ2-1, reads EPEVTQTPSHQVTQMGQEVILRCVPISNHLYFYWYRQILGQKVEFLVSFYNNEISEKSEIFDDQFSVERPDGSNFTLKIRSTKLEDSAMYFCASSKGLVANEQFFGPGTRLTVL.

The chain is built from TRBV3-1 and TRBJ1-5; the D is unclear. The germline V gene has CDR1 LGHDT and CDR2 YNNKEL (reference sequence). This CDR3 comprises 15 residues. The ends were cut back, 5 bases at V and 1 base at J, with 12 bases in the middle. CDR3 sequence reads: CASSYGPGSNQPQHF. CDR3 bases: TGTGCCAGCAGCTACGGTCCGGGAAGCAATCAGCCCCAGCATTTT.

The CDR3 reads CSGFGGYTF. CDR3 in DNA: TGCAGCGGGTTTGGTGGCTACACCTTC. The chain combines TRBV29-1 with TRBJ1-2, with D unclear. CDR3 length: 9 amino acids. The ends were cut back, 7 bases at V and 7 bases at J, with 7 bases in the middle. Germline V gene data show CDR1 as SQVTM and CDR2 as ANQGSEA.

V is TRBV6-5 and J is TRBJ1-6; 7 bases are shared with TRBD1. Trimming took 0 bases from V and 9 from J; bases not matched to a gene: 5. The CDR3 has 15 amino acids. Germline V lookup: CDR1 MNHEY, CDR2 SVGAGI. CDR3 sequence (DNA): TGTGCCAGCAGTTACTCGACAGGGATGGGTTCACCCCTCCACTTT. Amino acid sequence: CASSYSTGMGSPLHF.

This chain connects TRBV7-9 to TRBJ2-3, with D unclear. The ends were cut back, 5 bases at V and 6 bases at J, with 18 bases in the middle. CDR1 and CDR2 (germline): SEHNR, FQNEAQ (reference sequence). The CDR3 sequence is 15 residues long. The CDR3 sequence is CASSPWEGSADTQYF. CDR3 in DNA: TGTGCCAGCAGCCCCTGGGAAGGATCCGCCGATACGCAGTATTTT.

The chain is built from TRBV6-6 and TRBJ2-3, with TRBD2 matching over 12 bases. Germline CDR1 reads MNHNY; CDR2 reads SVGAGI (reference sequence). The CDR3 is made up of 15 amino acids. The V gene end was trimmed by 6 bases and the J gene end by 0 bases; junction bases not matched to a gene: 1. The CDR3 sequence is CASRGTSGSTDTQYF. The CDR3 DNA reads TGTGCCAGCAGGGGGACTAGCGGGAGCACAGATACGCAGTATTTT.

This clonotype was counted only a few times. This chain links TRBV30 with TRBJ1-5; D not resolved. The CDR3 is 13 residues long. The V end was cut by 2 bases, the J end by 6 bases, with 11 bases between. The germline CDR1 and CDR2 sequences are GTSNPN and SVGIG (reference sequence). The CDR3 DNA follows: TGTGCCTGGAGTTACGGGGTAGGTCAGCCCCAGCATTTT. Amino acid sequence: CAWSYGVGQPQHF.

This clonotype was found many times. This chain links TRBV14 with TRBJ1-2; 9 positions match TRBD1. The germline V gene has CDR1 SGHDN and CDR2 FVKESK. J gave up 5 bases and V 5 bases, and 3 bases lay outside the gene matches. The CDR3 extends over 13 amino acids. DNA for the CDR3: TGTGCCAGCAGCGACAGGGGGAGTTATGGCTACACCTTC. It translates to CASSDRGSYGYTF. The full variable domain, its missing parts supplied by reference TRBV14 and TRBJ1-2, is EAGVTQFPSHSVIEKGQTVTLRCDPISGHDNLYWYRRVMGKEIKFLLHFVKESKQDESGMPNNRFLAERTGGTYSTLKVQPAELEDSGVYFCASSDRGSYGYTFGSGTRLTVV.

The rearrangement uses TRBV7-9 and TRBJ1-1; unclear D gene. The V end lost 1 base, the J end lost 0 bases, and 15 bases lay between the germline ends. This CDR3 comprises 17 residues. The germline CDR1 and CDR2 sequences are SEHNR and FQNEAQ (reference sequence). DNA of the CDR3: TGTGCCAGCAGCTTAGGGGAGGGAGGTTTATTGAACACTGAAGCTTTCTTT. Amino acids: CASSLGEGGLLNTEAFF.

The rearrangement joins TRBV4-3 to TRBJ1-6; 10 bases match TRBD1. CDR3 size: 18 residues. J was trimmed by 8 bases and V by 1 base; bases with no gene match: 11. CDR1 LGHNA and CDR2 YSLEER come from the germline V gene. CDR3 loop: CASSQVDPGTGDDSPLHF. In nucleotides, the CDR3 is TGCGCCAGCAGCCAAGTAGATCCCGGGACAGGGGACGATTCACCCCTCCACTTT.

The chain is built from TRBV7-3 and TRBJ2-3; 9 nucleotides match TRBD2. The CDR3 spans 18 residues. CDR1 is SGHTA and CDR2 is FQGTGA in the germline V gene. Germline trimming cut 4 bases from V and 0 bases from J; bases unmatched to any gene: 11. CDR3 nucleotides: TGTGCCAGCAGCTCCAAACCCCTTGGACTAGCGAGCACAGATACGCAGTATTTT. Residues: CASSSKPLGLASTDTQYF.

This chain links TRBV3-1 with TRBJ1-1; D is unclear. The V end was cut by 1 base, the J end by 0 bases, with 9 bases between. This CDR3 spans 15 amino acids. CDR1 is LGHDT, CDR2 YNNKEL, per germline (reference sequence). The CDR3 sequence is CASSQGWGMNTEAFF. Here the CDR3 DNA reads TGTGCCAGCAGCCAAGGTTGGGGTATGAACACTGAAGCTTTCTTT.

This clonotype was recorded at least ten times. The J gene is TRBJ2-7, the V gene TRBV12-3 or TRBV12-4; perhaps TRBD1 as D (5 bases). The CDR3 runs to 15 residues. Trimming shortened V by 4 bases and J by 2 bases, and 15 bases separated the two germline ends. The CDR3 nucleotides read TGTGCCAGCAGTTCCCACCAGACAGCGACCTACGAGCAGTACTTC. Residues: CASSSHQTATYEQYF.

This clonotype has more than one count but fewer than ten. The genes are TRBV5-1 and TRBJ1-2, with D possibly TRBD1 on 5 matching bases. Trimming removed 2 bases from V and 4 bases from J, with 12 bases in between. Per the germline V gene, CDR1 is SGHRS and CDR2 is YFSETQ. CDR3 length equals 14 residues. Written as DNA, the CDR3 is TGCGCCAGCAGCTTTGCGGGTGGGGGCTATGGCTACACCTTC. Amino acids: CASSFAGGGYGYTF.

Many counts were recorded for this clonotype. The rearrangement uses TRBV12-5 and TRBJ1-5; no definite D call. The CDR3 sequence is 13 residues long. The ends were cut back, 6 bases at V and 7 bases at J, with 13 bases in the middle. Germline V gives CDR1 LGHNT, CDR2 FRNRAP. CDR3 DNA sequence: TGTGCTAGTGGGTGGACTTCCGGACAGCCCCAGCATTTT. Its protein product is CASGWTSGQPQHF.

In this sample, this clonotype turned up a few times. CDR3 amino acids: CASSPNRGDTGELFF. As DNA, the CDR3 is TGTGCCAGCTCACCGAATCGCGGGGACACCGGGGAGCTGTTTTTT. The chain links TRBV18 to TRBJ2-2; possible D gene TRBD2, 6 bases. This CDR3 contains 15 residues. V was pared by 3 bases and J by 3 bases, with 11 bases between. CDR1 and CDR2 from the germline V gene are KGHSH and LQKENI.

This chain connects TRBV20-1 to TRBJ2-6; perhaps TRBD1 as D (6 bases). The CDR3 consists of 16 residues. The germline CDR1 and CDR2 sequences are DFQATT and SNEGSKA (reference sequence). The V end lost 6 bases, the J end lost 0 bases, and 15 bases lay between the germline ends. CDR3 DNA: TGCAGTGCCCGGACAGCGGCTCACTCTGGGGCCAACGTCCTGACTTTC. The encoded protein is CSARTAAHSGANVLTF.

This chain links TRBV4-3 with TRBJ1-4; D is uncertain. The CDR3 sequence is 15 residues long. CDR1 is LGHNA, CDR2 YSLEER, per germline. Trimming left V 0 bases short and J 4 bases short, with 9 bases between. CDR3 amino acids: CASSQEWWSNEKLFF. The CDR3 DNA reads TGCGCCAGCAGCCAAGAGTGGTGGAGTAATGAAAAACTGTTTTTT.